This T cell receptor (beta chain) stems from a study of T cell changes during pregnancy in multiple sclerosis. The CDR3 extends over 14 amino acids. The germline V and J ends were trimmed by 5 bases and 4 bases, with 14 bases remaining between them. CDR1 MNHEY and CDR2 SVGAGI come from the germline V gene. The repertoire was sequenced with immunoSEQ multiplex PCR; TCRdb's copy has only in-frame clones and lacks some. The repertoire holds approximately 71,000 clones, with roughly 90% as singletons. The source is a female donor with multiple sclerosis, enrolled in a pregnancy study. The chain is built from TRBV6-5 and TRBJ1-2; the D is unclear. The starting material was peripheral blood, obtained in the second trimester of pregnancy. The CDR3 protein is CASSPLSVGYGYTF. CDR3 sequence (DNA): TGTGCCAGCAGTCCTCTAAGTGTTGGCTATGGCTACACCTTC.